The 29 T cell receptor beta chains listed next were all sequenced from one sample in a study of OX40 agonist ivuxolimab in advanced cancers. Produced via immunoSEQ multiplex PCR; TCRdb's table is partial and in-frame only. The data hold 35,000 or so clones, with roughly 89% observed a single time. The starting material was CD4+ or CD8+ T cells sorted from blood, obtained in a trial of the OX40 agonist ivuxolimab. The receptors here all came from an adult with an advanced solid tumor such as melanoma, head and neck, liver or kidney cancer.

The gene calls are TRBV11-2 and TRBJ2-5; D tentatively fits TRBD1 or TRBD2 (6 bases each). This CDR3 contains 14 residues. V lost 5 bases and J 3 bases, leaving 13 bases between the germline ends. The germline V gene encodes CDR1 SGHAT and CDR2 FQNNGV. CDR3 protein: CASSPGGGKETQYF. The CDR3 DNA sequence: TGTGCCAGCAGCCCAGGAGGGGGAAAAGAGACCCAGTACTTC.

V gene TRBV10-3 combines with J gene TRBJ1-1; tentatively, D is TRBD1 (5 bases). V gave up 0 bases and J gave up 3 bases, with 11 bases separating them. Germline V gives CDR1 ENHRY, CDR2 SYGVKD. The CDR3 consists of 15 residues. The DNA for the CDR3 is TGTGCCATCAGTGAGTCGGCGGGGGGAGACACTGAAGCTTTCTTT. The encoded protein is CAISESAGGDTEAFF.

The rearrangement joins TRBV4-1 to TRBJ2-3; 7 bases map to TRBD2. Unmatched junction bases numbered 3, after V lost 1 base and J lost 2 bases. The CDR3 runs to 15 residues. CDR1 and CDR2 (germline): MGHRA, YSYEKL. CDR3 sequence (DNA): TGCGCCAGCAGCCAAGGGGGACTAATCACAGATACGCAGTATTTT. Translating gives CASSQGGLITDTQYF.

This rearrangement joins TRBV27 to TRBJ1-1; no reliable D call. CDR1 is MNHEY, CDR2 SMNVEV, per germline (reference sequence). This CDR3 comprises 14 residues. Trimming shortened V by 2 bases and J by 0 bases, and 7 bases separated the two germline ends. CDR3 nucleotide sequence: TGTGCCAGCAGTTTAAACGGGATGAACACTGAAGCTTTCTTT. This translates into CASSLNGMNTEAFF.

CDR3 in DNA: TGTGCCTGGAGCCAGAAACCGGGACAGGGGAGTTACGAGCAGTACTTC. Translation gives CAWSQKPGQGSYEQYF. The chain has TRBV30 and TRBJ2-7, with 10 nucleotides matching TRBD1. The CDR3 totals 16 residues. Trimming cost V 3 bases and J 4 bases; bases outside gene matches: 12. Germline V lookup: CDR1 GTSNPN, CDR2 SVGIG (reference sequence). The full variable domain, its missing parts supplied by reference TRBV30 and TRBJ2-7, is SQTIHQWPATLVQPVGSPLSLECTVEGTSNPNLYWYRQAAGRGLQLLFYSVGIGQISSEVPQNLSASRPQDRQFILSSKKLLLSDSGFYLCAWSQKPGQGSYEQYFGPGTRLTVT.

The V gene is TRBV18, the J gene TRBJ2-7, with 7 bases fitting TRBD2. CDR1 is KGHSH, CDR2 LQKENI, per germline. Trimming took 6 bases from V and 5 from J; bases not matched to a gene: 4. The CDR3 is 12 residues long. In nucleotides, the CDR3 is TGTGCCAGCTCCCCGGGGGGTCACGAGCAGTACTTC. Translated: CASSPGGHEQYF.

The chain combines TRBV10-3 with TRBJ2-3; D gene uncertain. There are 13 residues in the CDR3. Trimming pared 7 bases from V and 2 bases from J, leaving 10 bases between. CDR1 is ENHRY, CDR2 SYGVKD, per germline. Written as DNA, the CDR3 is TGTGCCATCAATGGAGTCGTCACAGATACGCAGTATTTT. Its protein product is CAINGVVTDTQYF.

The CDR3 nucleotides are TGCAGCTGTCGGGAGTACGCAGATACGCAGTATTTT. Its translation: CSCREYADTQYF. J is TRBJ2-3 and V is TRBV29-1, with D perhaps TRBD2 (6 bases). CDR3 size: 12 residues. The germline V gene encodes CDR1 SQVTM and CDR2 ANQGSEA. Trimming removed 8 bases at V and 4 bases at J, with 13 bases between.

V gene TRBV4-2 combines with J gene TRBJ2-1, with D tentatively TRBD2 (6 bases). The CDR3 length is 17 residues. V lost 0 bases, J lost 3 bases, and 15 bases lay in between. Germline V gene lookup returns CDR1 LGHNA and CDR2 YNFKEQ. CDR3 region: CASSQDQGGTVYNEQFF. The CDR3, as DNA: TGTGCCAGCAGCCAAGATCAAGGTGGGACTGTCTACAATGAGCAGTTCTTC.

CDR3 loop: CAIMGTSDYNEQFF. The CDR3, as DNA: TGTGCCATCATGGGGACTAGCGATTACAATGAGCAGTTCTTC. The rearrangement links TRBV10-3 to TRBJ2-1; 10 positions match TRBD2. The V and J ends lost 7 bases and 4 bases, in that order; junction bases with no gene match: 4. There are 14 residues in the CDR3. Per germline, CDR1 ENHRY and CDR2 SYGVKD.

The rearrangement links TRBV7-2 to TRBJ2-5; unclear D gene. Germline V gene sequence: CDR1 SGHTA, CDR2 FQGNSA. The germline V and J ends were trimmed by 5 bases and 0 bases, with 4 bases remaining between them. The CDR3 contains 12 residues. The CDR3 nucleotides read TGTGCCAGCAGCCAGTACCAAGAGACCCAGTACTTC. It codes for CASSQYQETQYF.

The chain has TRBV7-2 and TRBJ1-3; maybe TRBD1 (6 bases). CDR3 length equals 16 residues. Germline CDR1 and CDR2: SGHTA and FQGNSA. Trimming took off 1 base at V and 2 bases at J, with 12 bases between the two ends. Written as DNA, the CDR3 is TGTGCCAGCAGCTTAGTGGGGGGACAAGCTGGAAACACCATATATTTT. It is translated as CASSLVGGQAGNTIYF.

The CDR3 DNA reads TGTGCCAGCAGCCAGACAGGGGGAGGTGAAAAACTGTTTTTT. It yields the protein CASSQTGGGEKLFF. The genes are TRBV28 and TRBJ1-4; 9 bases are shared with TRBD1. CDR1 and CDR2 (germline): MDHEN, SYDVKM. Germline trimming cut 6 bases from V and 7 bases from J; bases unmatched to any gene: 6. The CDR3 sequence is 14 residues long.

CDR3: CASSREAGGAYEQYF. In DNA, the CDR3 is TGTGCCAGCTCACGGGAAGCGGGAGGCGCCTACGAGCAGTACTTC. The chain employs TRBV18 and TRBJ2-7; 9 bases agree with TRBD2. This CDR3 is 15 amino acids long. The trim removed 4 bases at V and 2 bases at J, leaving 6 bases unmatched. Germline-derived CDR1 and CDR2 are KGHSH and LQKENI.

The chain is built from TRBV15 and TRBJ1-5; 11 bases map to TRBD1. Germline CDR1 is LNHNV and CDR2 is YYDKDF (reference sequence). V gave up 4 bases and J gave up 3 bases; unmatched junction bases: 5. The CDR3 sequence is 16 residues long. The CDR3 nucleotides are TGTGCCACCAGCACGGGACAGGGGGTCGACAATCAGCCCCAGCATTTT. Translated: CATSTGQGVDNQPQHF.

The chain is built from TRBV21-1 and TRBJ2-1. TRBV21-1 is flagged as a pseudogene. The CDR3 sequence is 11 residues long. CDR3 DNA: TGTGCCAGCAGCAAAACGAATGAGCAGTTCTTC. Amino acids: CASSKTNEQFF.

The V gene is TRBV28, the J gene TRBJ2-3; 11 bases align to TRBD2. The trim removed 2 bases at V and 3 bases at J, leaving 7 bases unmatched. The CDR3 spans 17 residues. CDR1 is MDHEN and CDR2 is SYDVKM in the germline V gene. CDR3 bases: TGTGCCAGCAGTTTAGGACTAGCGGGTAACGATACAGATACGCAGTATTTT. The encoded protein is CASSLGLAGNDTDTQYF.

The genes are TRBV5-1 and TRBJ2-7; TRBD1 might be the D (6 bases). Germline CDR1 is SGHRS and CDR2 is YFSETQ. This CDR3 is built from 15 residues. V shed 0 bases and J shed 5 bases, with 15 bases lying between them. CDR3 sequence reads: CASSLVLQGTHEQYF. The CDR3 nucleotides read TGCGCCAGCAGCTTGGTTTTGCAGGGGACGCACGAGCAGTACTTC.

The chain carries TRBV30 and TRBJ2-3; D assignment may be TRBD1 or TRBD2 (5 bases each). CDR3 length equals 12 residues. V shed 6 bases and J shed 6 bases, with 13 bases lying between them. Germline values: CDR1 GTSNPN, CDR2 SVGIG (reference sequence). Written as DNA, the CDR3 is TGTGCCTGCACGAGGGGTGGGGATACGCAGTATTTT. Amino acids: CACTRGGDTQYF.

This chain joins TRBV7-7 and TRBJ2-2, with 9 bases identical to TRBD2. J lost 2 bases, V lost 5 bases, and 12 bases had no gene match. The length of the CDR3 is 18 residues. CDR1 and CDR2 (germline): SSHAT, FNYEAQ (reference sequence). The CDR3 is CASSPRVPSGVNTGELFF. DNA for the CDR3: TGTGCCAGCAGCCCCCGAGTGCCTAGCGGGGTAAACACCGGGGAGCTGTTTTTT.

This clone was seen a single time. The chain employs TRBV27 and TRBJ2-2; D may match TRBD1 or TRBD2 (5 bases each). V lost 6 bases and J 2 bases, leaving 16 bases between the germline ends. The CDR3 runs to 16 residues. Germline assignment: CDR1 MNHEY and CDR2 SMNVEV (reference sequence). CDR3 protein: CASRAGLGANTGELFF. The CDR3 DNA reads as TGTGCCAGCAGGGCCGGGCTCGGGGCAAACACCGGGGAGCTGTTTTTT.

V and J are TRBV10-2 and TRBJ2-7, with D unresolved. Germline V gene data show CDR1 as WSHSY and CDR2 as SAAADI. The CDR3 has 13 amino acids. V shed 4 bases and J shed 2 bases, with 9 bases lying between them. The CDR3 is CASSATTPYEQYF. CDR3 in DNA: TGCGCCAGCAGTGCTACGACCCCCTACGAGCAGTACTTC.

The chain is built from TRBV19 and TRBJ1-2; D not certain. CDR1 is LNHDA and CDR2 is SQIVND in the germline V gene (reference sequence). Trimming removed 5 bases at V and 10 bases at J, with 11 bases between. This CDR3 has 11 residues. CDR3 sequence (DNA): TGTGCCAGTAGTGAACCGGGGATCTACACCTTC. Residues: CASSEPGIYTF. The full variable domain, in which reference TRBV19 and TRBJ1-2 provide the parts outside the CDR3, is DGGITQSPKYLFRKEGQNVTLSCEQNLNHDAMYWYRQDPGQGLRLIYYSQIVNDFQKGDIAEGYSVSREKKESFPLTVTSAQKNPTAFYLCASSEPGIYTFGSGTRLTVV.

The CDR3 bases are TGTGCCAGCAGCCTTAGGAGGGTGGAGCGGGAATTGGCCGGGGAGCTGTTTTTT. Protein: CASSLRRVERELAGELFF. This chain uses TRBV11-2 with TRBJ2-2, with 7 bases identical to TRBD2. Germline V gene data show CDR1 as SGHAT and CDR2 as FQNNGV. Trimming at V came to 5 bases and at J to 6 bases, leaving 18 bases not matched to a gene. The CDR3 is 18 residues long.

This clone has a single count. The genes are TRBV5-1 and TRBJ2-3; 8 positions agree with TRBD1. This CDR3 has 16 residues. V shed 4 bases, J shed 1 base, and the junction held 8 bases outside the gene matches. The germline gives CDR1 SGHRS, CDR2 YFSETQ. CDR3 sequence reads: CASSLTGTGGTDTQYF. The CDR3 DNA is TGCGCCAGCAGCCTAACCGGGACAGGAGGCACAGATACGCAGTATTTT.

This clone was seen only a few times. This chain connects TRBV6-1 to TRBJ1-5; the D is unclear. Trimming left V 1 base short and J 3 bases short, with 4 bases between. The germline V gene encodes CDR1 MNHNS and CDR2 SASEGT. The CDR3 contains 13 residues. The CDR3 nucleotides read TGTGCCAGCAGTGAAGTCTCCAATCAGCCCCAGCATTTT. The encoded protein is CASSEVSNQPQHF.

The chain couples TRBV30 to TRBJ2-7; 12 bases agree with TRBD2. Germline CDR1 and CDR2: GTSNPN and SVGIG (reference sequence). The V segment lost 5 bases and the J segment 2 bases; nucleotides outside the gene matches: 16. This CDR3 comprises 18 residues. CDR3 coding DNA: TGTGCCTGGGCCGGAGAACTTGGACTAGCGGGGTTACCCTACGAGCAGTACTTC. Translated, it gives CAWAGELGLAGLPYEQYF.

The V gene is TRBV10-3, the J gene TRBJ2-7; 8 nucleotides line up with TRBD1. CDR1 is ENHRY, CDR2 SYGVKD, per germline. The length of the CDR3 is 14 residues. With V trimmed by 7 bases and J by 3 bases, 8 bases remained unmatched. DNA for the CDR3: TGTGCCATCAACGGACATGGACAGGGCTACGAGCAGTACTTC. Translated, it gives CAINGHGQGYEQYF.

This clone was picked up one time. The chain recombines TRBV5-1 with TRBJ2-1; weak D call: TRBD2 (6 bases). Germline-derived CDR1 and CDR2 are SGHRS and YFSETQ. This CDR3 region has 16 residues. The V gene lost 4 bases and the J gene lost 0 bases, with 14 bases spanning the gap. The CDR3 DNA reads as TGCGCCAGCAGCGGCAGAGAGCGGGCCTCCTACAATGAGCAGTTCTTC. Its protein is CASSGRERASYNEQFF.